The sample holds many counts of the clone carrying this TCR beta chain. The antigen remains unidentified. Used for diagnoses were clinical symptoms, serum thyroxine and TRAb, thyroid ultrasound and orbital computed tomography. V was trimmed by 8 bases and J by 13 bases, leaving 20 bases between them. Germline-derived CDR1 and CDR2 are MNHEY and SVGAGI. The CDR3 loop spans 12 amino acids. RNA transcripts were the template for amplifying TCR beta CDR3 regions. The study used the HTBI primer set for a first-round RT-PCR of the TCR CDR3. TCRdb reprocessed the multiplex PCR reads via MiXCR and lists one record per CDR3 protein. This table holds fewer than 750,000 distinct CDR3 sequences, about 43% found once. This record belongs to a study of T cells in Graves' hyperthyroidism and ophthalmopathy. General study findings and limits: The authors' 13 V-J model separated ophthalmopathy from stable hyperthyroidism. Among clonotypes expanded in thyroid above 0.001, most were also found in blood.

Sequenced: peripheral blood or thyroid tissue (not recorded which). The clonotype was recovered from a woman aged 18-35 years with Graves' hyperthyroidism. The chain couples TRBV6-5 to TRBJ1-2; no clear D. The CDR3 DNA sequence: TGTGCCAGCTTCACCCTTCAGGCCAAACCCACCTTC. This gives the protein CASFTLQAKPTF.